This TCR beta chain was sequenced in a study of OX40 agonist ivuxolimab in advanced cancers. Findings and limits, study-wide: Averaging showed that CD8+ T cells had more expanded clones than CD4+ did.

Libraries were prepared by immunoSEQ multiplex PCR; TCRdb keeps only in-frame clonotypes and omits some of them. The sample has around 80,000 clones; around 85% are singletons. The V and J ends lost 1 base and 6 bases, in that order; junction bases with no gene match: 5. The germline V gene has CDR1 KGHSH and CDR2 LQKENI. This CDR3 has 15 amino acids. On this clone: Antigen unknown.

The sequencing here drew on CD4+ or CD8+ T cells sorted from blood, taken in a trial of the OX40 agonist ivuxolimab. V and J are TRBV18 and TRBJ2-1; 8 bases agree with TRBD2. The TCR originated in an adult with an advanced solid tumor such as melanoma, head and neck, liver or kidney cancer. This chain's CDR3 is CASSPLSGSGNEQFF. In nucleotides, the CDR3 is TGTGCCAGCTCACCACTGAGCGGGAGCGGCAATGAGCAGTTCTTC.